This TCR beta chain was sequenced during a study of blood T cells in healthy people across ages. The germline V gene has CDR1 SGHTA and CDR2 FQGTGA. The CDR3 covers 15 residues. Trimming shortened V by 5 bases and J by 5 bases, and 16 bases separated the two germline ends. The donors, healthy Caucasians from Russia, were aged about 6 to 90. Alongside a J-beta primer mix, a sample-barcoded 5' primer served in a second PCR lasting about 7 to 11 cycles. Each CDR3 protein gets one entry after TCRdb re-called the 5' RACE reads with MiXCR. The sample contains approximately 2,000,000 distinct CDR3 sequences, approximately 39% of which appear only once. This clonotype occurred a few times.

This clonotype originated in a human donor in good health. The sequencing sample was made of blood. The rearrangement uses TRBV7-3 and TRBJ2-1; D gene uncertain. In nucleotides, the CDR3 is TGTGCCAGCAGCCTAAGTTGGGGATCCGACAATGAGCAGTTCTTC. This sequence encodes CASSLSWGSDNEQFF. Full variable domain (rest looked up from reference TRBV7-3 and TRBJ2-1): GAGVSQTPSNKVTEKGKYVELRCDPISGHTALYWYRQSLGQGPEFLIYFQGTGAADDSGLPNDRFFAVRPEGSVSTLKIQRTERGDSAVYLCASSLSWGSDNEQFFGPGTRLTVL.